This TCR beta chain was observed in a study of blood T cell repertoires in COVID-19 (TCRdb year 2020). Regarding the research as a whole: Samples from collaborators originated in the United States, Italy and Spain and spanned both the acute and convalescent phases of COVID-19. The prospective study material was composed of cDNA or gDNA derived from T cells, B-cell-depleted T cells, or PBMCs. The dataset comprised deeply sampled blood TCRbeta repertoires from subjects exposed to, actively infected with, or recovered from COVID-19. A freely available public database, intended as a resource for researchers studying the immune response to SARS-CoV-2, is where the repertoires were released. The samples were drawn from two sources: the first 160 participants of the ongoing ImmuneRACE study, and 1,254 subjects contributed by 6 global collaborators. A de-identified subject ID, COVID-19 status, age in years and sex were almost always included in the sample metadata. HLA class I and class II types, where available, came from metadata supplied by the sample provider rather than from assay-based typing.

Participants in the prospective study were aged 18 to 89 years, lived in over 20 United States geographic areas, and enrolled through a virtual design. In the prospective study, cohorts were assigned on the basis of participant-reported clinical history obtained from a screening survey and a study questionnaire. Recovered participants in ImmuneRACE Cohort 3 were defined by two consecutive negative NP/OP PCR tests, clearance by a healthcare professional, or resolution of symptoms. Each participant in the prospective study had whole blood, serum and a nasopharyngeal or oropharyngeal swab collected by mobile phlebotomists. Additional blood draws and questionnaires over an approximately 2-month period could optionally be provided by prospective study participants. Prospective study blood samples were shipped either frozen or at room temperature before DNA extraction. Beyond this particular receptor, the publication reports: The amount of clinical and demographic metadata varied by source and participant and was provided uncurated.

TCRbeta CDR3 regions were amplified from genomic DNA using the immunoSEQ Assay, a bias-controlled multiplex PCR. Turning to the authors' computational methods: Nucleated cell counts per sample were estimated from amplification of reference gene primers within the assay. To quantify the absolute abundance of each unique TCRbeta CDR3 rearrangement, sequence reads were collapsed and filtered. For each sample, productive Simpson clonality was calculated as the square root of Simpson's diversity index over productive rearrangements. In its TCRdb copy, this immuneACCESS table keeps in-frame sequences only and misses some clones. Where compared with another copy, unresolved V genes explain less than half of these, and the others have no known cause. V, J and clone size derive from that table, while D and trimming were established from the DNA sequence. The sample table lists 200,000 to 250,000 clones, less than 90% of them with a count of one. Approximately 6.5% of the sample is held by the ten biggest clonotypes.

Taken from cysteine to phenylalanine, the CDR3 has 14 residues. The entry retains the CDR3 DNA only, 42 bases that are in frame from base 1. V is shortened by 9 bases, J by 5 bases, and the region joining them spans 19 bases. Per the germline V gene (reference sequence), LNHDA is the CDR1 and SQIVND is the CDR2. Note on this clone: Its specific antigen is unknown. Base-call qualities are not available, and no considerably larger clone is one nucleotide away.

The receptor comes from a woman aged 40 to 50 who had recovered from COVID-19. In this chain, TRBV19 is recombined with TRBJ1-2, with no reliable assignment of the D segment. The material sequenced was PBMCs or T cells enriched from blood (not recorded which). The DNA sequence reads TGTGCCAGCCGACACCCGGGATTCTTGTATGGCTACACCTTC. Its coded protein is CASRHPGFLYGYTF.